A selection of T cell receptor beta chains follows, all from one sample in a study of CD8+CD57+ T cells in acquired aplastic anemia. TCRdb processed the reads anew with MiXCR; each CDR3 protein has one entry. The data contain 400,000 to 450,000 distinct CDR3 sequences, just under 70% of them singletons. Sequencing used sorted CD4+, CD8+, or CD8+CD57+ T cells (not recorded which) from PBMCs. These receptors all come from a human donor in good health, serving as a control. Both conserved end residues are part of each CDR3. Each record gives: CDR3 DNA, CDR3 protein, clone size, J gene, V gene, D gene. A D gene is named only where the DNA matches it firmly. The size entry is marked missing in some rows and otherwise reads once, few, many or a size class.

TGTGCCAGCAGCGTAGAGGGCCGGATTTATCTTGAGCAGTTCTTC CASSVEGRIYLEQFF - TRBJ2-1 TRBV7-4 -
TGCAGCGTTGGACAGGGAGACCCTTCCTACGAGCAGTACTTC CSVGQGDPSYEQYF many TRBJ2-7 TRBV29-1 TRBD1
TGTGCCACCAGTGGCGGTCTGAACACTGAAGCTTTCTTT CATSGGLNTEAFF few TRBJ1-1 TRBV24-1 -
TGCAGCGGACGCAGGGGGTCGGGAACAGATACGCAGTATTTT CSGRRGSGTDTQYF many TRBJ2-3 TRBV29-1 TRBD1
TGTGCCATCAGTGGTCGGCTAGCGGGGGGCCCTAGTCAGTATTTT CAISGRLAGGPSQYF many TRBJ2-3 TRBV10-3 TRBD2
TGTGCCAGCAGGCAGACAGGCCCTGGCCAGCCCCAGCATTTT CASRQTGPGQPQHF few TRBJ1-5 TRBV2 -
TGCAGTGCTGTACAGGACCTGAACACTCCCCAGCATTTT CSAVQDLNTPQHF - TRBJ1-5 TRBV20-1 -
TGTGCCAGCAGTAGGACCGTCAACACCGGGGAGCTGTTTTTT CASSRTVNTGELFF many TRBJ2-2 TRBV12-3/TRBV12-4 -
TGTGCCAGCAGTTACTCGTGCAGAGGGGGAGTTTGTACGCAGTATTTT CASSYSCRGGVCTQYF - TRBJ2-3 TRBV6-5 -
TGTGCCAGCAGCACCCGACAGGGGAATGGGGAGACCCAGTACTTC CASSTRQGNGETQYF - TRBJ2-5 TRBV5-5 TRBD1
TGTGCCACCAGCAGAGATCGGACAGGGGAGCCCTACGAGCAGTACTTC CATSRDRTGEPYEQYF - TRBJ2-7 TRBV5-1 TRBD1
TGTGCCAGCAGCTTGGACCCCGCTTATTCTGCCCTCCACTTC CASSLDPAYSALHF - TRBJ1-2 TRBV7-3 -
TGTGCCAGCAGCTTGGCCTGGGACAGACTTGAAAAACTGTTTTTT CASSLAWDRLEKLFF many TRBJ1-4 TRBV5-5 TRBD1
TGTGCCAGTAGGCACCCGGGGGGCACTGAAGCTTTCTTT CASRHPGGTEAFF - TRBJ1-1 TRBV19 -
TGTGCCAGCAGCTTACCGGGACAGGGAAGCAATTCACCCCTCCACTTT CASSLPGQGSNSPLHF - TRBJ1-6 TRBV7-9 TRBD1
TGCGCCAGCAGCTTGGAAGGCGGGGGGCTAGATACGCAGTATTTT CASSLEGGGLDTQYF - TRBJ2-3 TRBV5-1 TRBD2
- CALRHSLRAVLRAF - TRBJ2-7 TRBV7-7 -
TGCGCCAGCAGCTACGGGACCCCCGGGGCCAACGTCCTGACTTTC CASSYGTPGANVLTF - TRBJ2-6 TRBV5-5 -
TGCAGCGGAAGGGATGCAGACACCGAAGCTCTCTTT CSGRDADTEALF few TRBJ1-1 TRBV29-1 -
TGTGCCACCAGCAGCCACAGGGGGGGTACAGCCACCCAGTACTTC CATSSHRGGTATQYF - TRBJ2-5 TRBV15 -
TGTGCCAGCAGTATGTTGACCGGGACATCCGGGGGAACATTC CASSMLTGTSGGTF - TRBJ2-7 TRBV7-2 -
TGTTGTGTCACCAAGGGGGCAGGGGGTACCTTGGAAGCTTTCTTT CCVTKGAGGTLEAFF - TRBJ1-1 TRBV10-3 TRBD1